Given below is one T cell receptor (beta chain) in context. It lacks a known antigen. The read gets to within 3 residues of the CDR3 end, and the germline J gene fills in the rest. This record comes from a study of T cells in women clearing cervical HPV infection listed by TCRdb under 2018. Concerning the study at large: Cases were 25 women with histologically confirmed HPV16-related CIN3 or worse, including 2 invasive cancers. Controls were 25 to 30 women whose single incident HPV16 infection cleared within 12 months without precancer or cancer developing. Blood from cases was collected at the visit at which the lesion was first identified, whereas blood from controls was collected once infection was no longer detected. For cases, a median interval of about 140 days, with an interquartile range of about 80 to 200 days, was observed between lesion detection and blood sampling. Since HLA typing was available for only a few women, HLA type could not be ruled out as a confounder. Nested within Costa Rica's Guanacaste HPV Natural History Study, an exploratory proof-of-principle case-control study compared TCR repertoires across cervical HPV16 outcomes. Cases and controls were matched on age within five years and on year of sample collection. Cases had a median age of almost 35 years and controls had a median age of around 41, with no significant differences in baseline characteristics. In the parent cohort, approximately 9,900 women aged 18 or older were enrolled in Guanacaste, Costa Rica, during about 1992 to 1994 and then followed for 7 to 8 years. Five blinded duplicates per group were added as quality controls, so that approximately 60 samples were obtained: 50 or so participants and some 10 replicates. What the authors observed across the whole study: T-cell numbers per sample were unknown, so richness differences could reflect varying T-cell content rather than repertoire biology. Cases had lower TRBV6-7 relative abundance than controls (about 0.1% versus 0.15%; Bonferroni P = 0.0008). Random forest classifiers that combined richness and V gene abundances separated cases from controls with an estimated AUC of approximately 0.78. Because of the cross-sectional design, the study could not determine whether the associations came before infection or resulted from infection, and neither effector/memory subsets nor HPV-specific T cells were isolated. Across sequencing depths, CIN3+ cases showed significantly higher TCR repertoire richness than controls, but evenness did not differ between the groups.

TCR beta CDR3 regions were amplified by multiplex PCR from an average of roughly 1,200 ng genomic DNA per sample using the immunoSEQ assay. Primer bias was corrected in the assay by using a complete synthetic TCR repertoire to establish an amplification baseline. Amplicons were sequenced on the Illumina platform. The paper's processing steps were these. Sequences were error-corrected by clustering with frequency ratios and a modified nearest-neighbor algorithm and were then analyzed in the immunoSEQ Analyzer with IMGT gene definitions. TCR richness and evenness were averaged over 20 rarefaction repeats at each rarefaction depth, excluding samples with fewer sequences than the depth. V, D and J gene relative abundances were compared between groups with Wilcoxon rank sum tests, applying FDR correction. Blinded duplicates gave an intraclass correlation of 95% to 97% for TCR richness and an average of 76.4% across 66 gene segments. TCRdb carries this immuneACCESS record with in-frame sequences only. Its versions omit some clonotypes, under half of them owing to an unresolved V gene in the studies checked, with the rest unexplained. The V and J calls and the clone size are those of that table, but D and trimming were determined from the DNA. This specimen's table enumerates tens of thousands of clones. Approximately 6.3% of the sample comes from the top ten.

Counted from cysteine to phenylalanine, this CDR3 has 13 amino acids. The DNA has 30 bases, all within the CDR3, and is read from base 1. After removal of 6 bases from V and 5 bases from J, the junction retains 6 bases not matched to a gene. Via the germline V gene, CDR1 is SNHLY and CDR2 FYNNEI. Every participant had a single incident cervical HPV16 infection, and prevalent HPV16 infections were excluded. Cervical HPV DNA was detected with MY09/MY11 PCR, and genotyping was done with dot-blot hybridization. Fifteen mL of heparinized blood was centrifuged, after which the buffy coat was aliquoted, frozen at -30 degrees C, and then stored at -80 degrees C. QIAGEN kits were used to extract genomic DNA from the buffy coat specimens.

Sample: blood buffy coat. This chain joins TRBV2 to TRBJ2-5; the junction holds 7 bases that match TRBD1. This clonotype originated in a woman between 18 and 69 years old with a cervical HPV16 infection that either progressed to CIN3+ or cleared (not recorded which). Incomplete CDR3 DNA: TGTGCCAGCAGAGTACAGGGGACGGAGACC. It specifies CASRVQGTET. In full, the CDR3 reads CASRVQGTETQYF. Joined to the reference TRBV2 and TRBJ2-5 proteins, this CDR3 gives the full variable domain: EPEVTQTPSHQVTQMGQEVILRCVPISNHLYFYWYRQILGQKVEFLVSFYNNEISEKSEIFDDQFSVERPDGSNFTLKIRSTKLEDSAMYFCASRVQGTETQYFGPGTRLLVL.